The 13 T cell receptor beta chains below were found in one sample sequenced in a study of T-cell memory formation after mild COVID-19. Via MiXCR, TCRdb re-called the 5' RACE reads, giving one row per CDR3 protein. Of a few hundred thousand distinct CDR3 sequences listed, under 25% were seen once; the top ten hold approximately 12%. The sample consisted of PBMCs or a T cell subset sorted from them (not recorded which). Receptors originate from an adult woman who had mild COVID-19 (a few samples of this study predate the infection). Cell type and time point are not known.

This rearrangement joins TRBV4-3 to TRBJ2-7; the D is unclear. The CDR3 runs 13 residues. Germline CDR1 reads LGHNA; CDR2 reads YSLEER. V lost 5 bases and J 3 bases, leaving 11 bases between the germline ends. CDR3 coding DNA: TGCGCCAGCAGCTCTTCTCTTTTCTACGAGCAGTACTTC. Protein sequence: CASSSSLFYEQYF.

This clonotype was seen only a few times. This chain uses TRBV19 with TRBJ2-7; tentatively, D is TRBD2 (5 bases). The germline CDR1 and CDR2 sequences are LNHDA and SQIVND (reference sequence). Trimming pared 7 bases from V and 6 bases from J, leaving 13 bases between. The CDR3 is made up of 12 amino acids. CDR3 nucleotide sequence: TGTGCCAGTATCAAGGACTCTGGCGAGCAGTACTTC. Translating gives CASIKDSGEQYF.

The sample holds a few counts of this clonotype. This chain links TRBV5-5 with TRBJ2-5; D unresolved. This CDR3 contains 14 residues. Per the germline V gene, CDR1 is SGHKS and CDR2 is YYEKEE (reference sequence). The V end lost 4 bases, the J end lost 4 bases, and 14 bases lay between the germline ends. The CDR3 nucleotides read TGTGCCAGCAGCCCATTGCCGCTGGGAGAGACCCAGTACTTC. It codes for CASSPLPLGETQYF.

This clonotype has only a few counts. The chain recombines TRBV5-6 with TRBJ2-1; D unclear. Trimming shortened V by 2 bases and J by 8 bases, and 14 bases separated the two germline ends. There are 14 residues in the CDR3. The germline CDR1 and CDR2 sequences are SGHDT and YYEEEE. The CDR3 sequence is CASSLWSPSDEQFF. The CDR3 bases are TGTGCCAGCAGCTTATGGTCCCCGTCGGATGAGCAGTTCTTC.

The chain is built from TRBV20-1 and TRBJ2-3, with no clear D. The V gene's germline CDR1 is DFQATT and CDR2 SNEGSKA (reference sequence). Trimming left V 0 bases short and J 5 bases short, with 9 bases between. This CDR3 is built from 13 residues. CDR3: CSARDFSRDTQYF. The CDR3 DNA reads as TGCAGTGCTAGAGACTTCTCCCGAGATACGCAGTATTTT.

The chain couples TRBV11-1 to TRBJ2-1; TRBD2 agrees at 12 bases. V was clipped by 5 bases and J by 6 bases; unmatched bases: 5. The CDR3 has 15 amino acids. CDR1 is SGHAT and CDR2 is FQDESV in the germline V gene (reference sequence). CDR3 coding DNA: TGTGCCAGCAGCAAAACTAGCGGGAGGCGCAATGAGCAGTTCTTC. Its translation: CASSKTSGRRNEQFF.

This chain uses TRBV12-3 or TRBV12-4 with TRBJ1-6; unclear D gene. Deletions cut 2 bases from V and 9 bases from J, with 11 bases between. CDR3 size: 14 residues. The CDR3 reads CASSLMGLSSPLHF. As DNA, the CDR3 is TGTGCCAGCAGTTTAATGGGATTGAGTTCACCCCTCCACTTT.

The chain uses TRBV6-1 and TRBJ2-7; TRBD1 aligns across 10 bases. Germline-derived CDR1 and CDR2 are MNHNS and SASEGT. The CDR3 is made up of 14 amino acids. With 7 bases clipped from V and 3 bases from J, the junction kept 6 bases outside the gene matches. Here the CDR3 DNA reads TGTGCCAGCATGCGGACAGGGGGTGACTACGAGCAGTACTTC. Protein: CASMRTGGDYEQYF.

This clonotype was counted only a few times. The chain carries TRBV9 and TRBJ2-1; D is unresolved. V was clipped by 4 bases and J by 4 bases, with 15 bases between them. Looked up from germline, CDR1 is SGDLS and CDR2 is YYNGEE. The CDR3 loop spans 15 amino acids. The CDR3 sequence: CASSPSATHYNEQFF. In nucleotides, the CDR3 is TGTGCCAGCAGCCCCTCGGCGACACATTACAATGAGCAGTTCTTC.

This clonotype appeared a few times. The V and J genes are TRBV30 and TRBJ1-2; D is undetermined. Germline CDR1 and CDR2: GTSNPN and SVGIG (reference sequence). This CDR3 contains 11 residues. The V end was cut by 0 bases, the J end by 2 bases, with 1 base between. CDR3 residues: CAWSVNYGYTF. The CDR3 DNA follows: TGTGCCTGGAGTGTGAACTATGGCTACACCTTC.

The genes are TRBV7-9 and TRBJ2-3; 7 bases fit TRBD1. Germline loops: CDR1 SEHNR, CDR2 FQNEAQ (reference sequence). V lost 1 base and J lost 5; bases outside the gene matches: 9. CDR3 length equals 16 residues. The CDR3 loop is CASSLESGQVRDTQYF. The CDR3 nucleotides read TGTGCCAGCAGCTTAGAATCCGGACAGGTTCGAGATACGCAGTATTTT.

The chain joins TRBV2 to TRBJ2-1; 12 bases are shared with TRBD2. The germline V gene has CDR1 SNHLY and CDR2 FYNNEI. The CDR3 contains 15 residues. V dropped 8 bases and J dropped 2; count of bases not matched to a gene: 4. The chain's CDR3 is CASPRTSGAYNEQFF. DNA of the CDR3: TGTGCCAGCCCAAGGACTAGCGGGGCCTACAATGAGCAGTTCTTC.

The table lists this clonotype with a few counts. The chain couples TRBV12-3 or TRBV12-4 to TRBJ2-3; 9 bases map to TRBD1. This CDR3 spans 16 amino acids. The V gene end was trimmed by 5 bases and the J gene end by 2 bases; junction bases not matched to a gene: 8. This chain's CDR3 is CASSPGQGYHTDTQYF. The CDR3 nucleotides are TGTGCCAGCAGTCCGGGACAGGGATATCACACAGATACGCAGTATTTT.